In this sample, the clone carrying this TCR beta chain turned up a few times. Researchers ran the PCR with 60 Vbeta and 13 Jbeta primers. Profiling relied on immunoSEQ multiplex PCR, and the TCRdb table lists in-frame clones only, not all of them. This table holds around 170,000 clones, 75% to 90% found once. The sample belongs to a study of cytomegalovirus exposure and HLA in healthy donors. The CDR3 has 17 amino acids. CDR1 LGHNA and CDR2 YSLEER come from the germline V gene. V shed 0 bases, J shed 8 bases, and the junction held 9 bases outside the gene matches. The specimen sequenced was PBMCs. The chain has TRBV4-3 and TRBJ2-1; 11 bases align to TRBD1. This sequence was found in a man aged 35 to 55 in good health and CMV-seropositive. The CDR3 sequence: CASSQEEVRTGGYEQFF. CDR3 nucleotide sequence: TGCGCCAGCAGCCAAGAGGAAGTCCGGACAGGGGGCTATGAGCAGTTCTTC.